The 11 T cell receptor beta chains below all came from one sample that was sequenced in a study of blood T cell repertoires in COVID-19. Profiling relied on immunoSEQ multiplex PCR, and the TCRdb table lists in-frame clones only, not all of them. The data contain nearly 350,000 clones, about 89% of them singletons. The sequencing input was peripheral blood. The receptors come from a woman between 45 and 60 years old with COVID-19, enrolled during active disease.

The DNA for the CDR3 is TGTGCCAGCAGCGCCATCATAGCGGGAGAGCAGTTCTTC. It codes for CASSAIIAGEQFF. The V gene is TRBV7-3, the J gene TRBJ2-1; 8 nucleotides agree with TRBD2. The V segment lost 5 bases and the J segment 10 bases; nucleotides outside the gene matches: 7. The CDR3 loop spans 13 amino acids. Germline CDR1 reads SGHTA; CDR2 reads FQGTGA. The full variable domain, its missing parts supplied by reference TRBV7-3 and TRBJ2-1, is GAGVSQTPSNKVTEKGKYVELRCDPISGHTALYWYRQSLGQGPEFLIYFQGTGAADDSGLPNDRFFAVRPEGSVSTLKIQRTERGDSAVYLCASSAIIAGEQFFGPGTRLTVL.

The chain carries TRBV11-3 and TRBJ2-5, with 10 bases that match TRBD2. The CDR3 consists of 14 residues. Per the germline V gene, CDR1 is SGHNT and CDR2 is YENEEA. V gave up 5 bases and J gave up 3 bases; unmatched junction bases: 3. This CDR3 is CASSTLAGEETQYF. Here the CDR3 DNA reads TGTGCCAGCAGCACTCTAGCGGGAGAAGAGACCCAGTACTTC. The whole variable domain, filled in from reference TRBV11-3 and TRBJ2-5, reads EAGVVQSPRYKIIEKKQPVAFWCNPISGHNTLYWYLQNLGQGPELLIRYENEEAVDDSQLPKDRFSAERLKGVDSTLKIQPAELGDSAVYLCASSTLAGEETQYFGPGTRLLVL.

This clone was detected once. The chain carries TRBV5-5 and TRBJ2-2; 9 bases agree with TRBD1. The CDR3 is made up of 15 amino acids. The junction had 5 bases not matched to a gene; V was cut back by 3 bases and J by 5 bases. Germline V gene lookup returns CDR1 SGHKS and CDR2 YYEKEE (reference sequence). CDR3 amino acids: CASSSRTGETGELFF. In DNA, the CDR3 is TGTGCCAGCAGCTCCCGGACAGGGGAAACCGGGGAGCTGTTTTTT.

J is TRBJ2-1 and V is TRBV4-3, with D maybe TRBD2 (6 bases). Germline CDR1 is LGHNA and CDR2 is YSLEER. Trimming removed 0 bases from V and 0 bases from J, with 15 bases in between. The CDR3 extends over 18 amino acids. The CDR3 nucleotides are TGCGCCAGCAGCCAAGATAGTTTCCCCGGGAGCTCCTACAATGAGCAGTTCTTC. Protein: CASSQDSFPGSSYNEQFF.

J is TRBJ2-2 and V is TRBV7-3; 7 positions match TRBD2. The CDR3 is made up of 15 amino acids. Germline V gene data show CDR1 as SGHTA and CDR2 as FQGTGA. The junction had 8 bases not matched to a gene; V was cut back by 5 bases and J by 5 bases. The CDR3 sequence is CASSDRTRYTGELFF. CDR3 DNA sequence: TGTGCCAGCAGCGACCGGACTAGGTATACCGGGGAGCTGTTTTTT.

The genes are TRBV30 and TRBJ2-1; a possible D gene is TRBD2 (6 bases). V lost 5 bases and J lost 7, with 15 bases in between. This CDR3 has 13 amino acids. Per germline, CDR1 GTSNPN and CDR2 SVGIG (reference sequence). CDR3 nucleotides: TGTGCCTGGGCTGGGGGGTTGAGGAATGAGCAGTTCTTC. Translation gives CAWAGGLRNEQFF.

The rearrangement joins TRBV5-1 to TRBJ2-1; TRBD2 aligns across 9 bases. V shed 4 bases, J shed 4 bases, and the junction held 9 bases outside the gene matches. This CDR3 comprises 16 residues. Germline-derived CDR1 and CDR2 are SGHRS and YFSETQ. Written as DNA, the CDR3 is TGCGCCAGCAGCCCCCTAGCGGGAATCGATTACAATGAGCAGTTCTTC. This gives the protein CASSPLAGIDYNEQFF.

The V call is TRBV5-1, the J call TRBJ2-2, with 9 positions matching TRBD1. Germline V gene sequence: CDR1 SGHRS, CDR2 YFSETQ. This CDR3 spans 15 amino acids. Trimming took 1 base from V and 4 from J; bases not matched to a gene: 2. The CDR3 protein is CASSLRTGATGELFF. CDR3 nucleotides: TGCGCCAGCAGCTTGAGGACAGGGGCCACCGGGGAGCTGTTTTTT.

This chain connects TRBV5-4 to TRBJ1-1; 11 bases line up with TRBD1. Trimming at V came to 4 bases and at J to 4 bases, leaving 6 bases not matched to a gene. The CDR3 spans 15 residues. Germline CDR1 and CDR2: SGHNT and YYREEE (reference sequence). CDR3 in amino acids: CASSLLDRGLTEAFF. CDR3 nucleotide sequence: TGTGCCAGCAGCCTACTGGACAGGGGGCTCACTGAAGCTTTCTTT.

The chain couples TRBV27 to TRBJ2-2; TRBD2 is a possible D gene (6 bases). The CDR3 has 12 residues. V was shortened by 5 bases and J by 7 bases, with 8 bases between the two germline ends. In germline, CDR1 is MNHEY, CDR2 SMNVEV (reference sequence). In DNA form, the CDR3 reads TGTGCCAGCAGTATGGAGGGCGGGGAGCTGTTTTTT. Translation: CASSMEGGELFF.

The chain uses TRBV7-6 and TRBJ2-1; 10 bases agree with TRBD2. With V trimmed by 1 base and J by 12 bases, 6 bases remained unmatched. CDR1 SGHVS and CDR2 FNYEAQ come from the germline V gene. The CDR3 loop spans 14 amino acids. CDR3 residues: CASSLVTSGSGQFF. CDR3 nucleotide sequence: TGTGCCAGCAGCTTAGTGACTAGCGGGTCTGGGCAGTTCTTC. Full variable domain (remainder filled in from reference TRBV7-6 and TRBJ2-1): GAGVSQSPRYKVTKRGQDVALRCDPISGHVSLYWYRQALGQGPEFLTYFNYEAQQDKSGLPNDRFSAERPEGSISTLTIQRTEQRDSAMYRCASSLVTSGSGQFFGPGTRLTVL.